Below, 23 T cell receptor beta chains from the same sample are listed, as sequenced in a study of naive and memory T cell subsets. Two oligonucleotides, mixed equimolar, formed the beta constant-region primer covering TRBC1 and TRBC2. TCRdb re-derived calls from the UMI-ligation and nested PCR reads in MiXCR, one entry per CDR3 protein. The data show roughly 98,000 distinct CDR3 sequences, 7% to 7.5% seen once. The sequenced material came from central memory CD4+ T cells from blood. Receptor source: a human donor in good health.

A few counts support this clonotype. The chain combines TRBV6-5 with TRBJ2-7; D unresolved. The CDR3 extends over 15 amino acids. V was clipped by 0 bases and J by 6 bases, with 15 bases between them. Per the germline V gene, CDR1 is MNHEY and CDR2 is SVGAGI. The CDR3 region has the DNA TGTGCCAGCAGTTACTCGAGGCAGAATCTCGGCGAGCAGTACTTC. It encodes CASSYSRQNLGEQYF.

This clonotype was seen ten or more times. The chain has TRBV7-2 and TRBJ1-1, with 9 nucleotides matching TRBD1. Unmatched junction bases numbered 15, after V lost 5 bases and J lost 5 bases. Germline V lookup: CDR1 SGHTA, CDR2 FQGNSA. The length of the CDR3 is 17 residues. This CDR3 is CASSLRVPGQGKTEAFF. DNA of the CDR3: TGTGCCAGCAGCCTGAGAGTACCGGGACAGGGTAAGACTGAAGCTTTCTTT.

This clonotype was recorded many times. The chain couples TRBV28 to TRBJ1-2; possibly TRBD1 for D (6 bases). The germline V and J ends were trimmed by 10 bases and 2 bases, with 23 bases remaining between them. CDR1 is MDHEN, CDR2 SYDVKM, per germline. CDR3 length: 16 amino acids. The CDR3 nucleotides are TGTGCCACCTCTAAGGAGTCAGGGGCGGTAAACTATGGCTACACCTTC. Translation gives CATSKESGAVNYGYTF.

This clonotype was seen at least ten times. This chain uses TRBV7-2 with TRBJ1-6; D not resolved. This CDR3 is built from 15 residues. Germline V lookup: CDR1 SGHTA, CDR2 FQGNSA. V was cut by 2 bases and J by 7 bases, with 12 bases left in between. In DNA form, the CDR3 reads TGTGCCAGCAGCTTATCGTACACATCGAATTCACCCCTCCACTTT. Translation gives CASSLSYTSNSPLHF.

This clonotype was counted between two and nine times. V usage is TRBV2 and J usage is TRBJ2-1; no reliable D call. The germline CDR1 and CDR2 sequences are SNHLY and FYNNEI. This CDR3 is built from 14 residues. Trimming took off 6 bases at V and 10 bases at J, with 19 bases between the two ends. The chain's CDR3 is CASSTASGFGEQFF. As DNA, the CDR3 is TGTGCCAGCAGCACCGCAAGTGGTTTTGGGGAGCAGTTCTTC. The entire variable domain, with the rest obtained from reference TRBV2 and TRBJ2-1, is as follows: EPEVTQTPSHQVTQMGQEVILRCVPISNHLYFYWYRQILGQKVEFLVSFYNNEISEKSEIFDDQFSVERPDGSNFTLKIRSTKLEDSAMYFCASSTASGFGEQFFGPGTRLTVL.

This clonotype was seen more than once but under ten times. The gene calls are TRBV7-8 and TRBJ2-3; D gene unclear. Germline V CDR1 and CDR2: SGHVS, FQNEAQ. The CDR3 has 14 residues. Trimming pared 9 bases from V and 0 bases from J, leaving 13 bases between. CDR3 in amino acids: CASSPETSTDTQYF. The CDR3 DNA reads TGTGCCAGTTCCCCGGAGACTAGCACAGATACGCAGTATTTT.

V usage is TRBV7-8 and J usage is TRBJ2-3, with D maybe TRBD1 (5 bases). The CDR3 consists of 16 residues. Germline CDR1 and CDR2: SGHVS and FQNEAQ. V gave up 6 bases and J gave up 0 bases, with 16 bases separating them. This CDR3 is CASRRARVPSTDTQYF. DNA for the CDR3: TGTGCCAGCAGGCGCGCCAGGGTGCCAAGCACAGATACGCAGTATTTT. The full variable domain, its missing parts supplied by reference TRBV7-8 and TRBJ2-3, is GAGVSQSPRYKVAKRGQDVALRCDPISGHVSLFWYQQALGQGPEFLTYFQNEAQLDKSGLPSDRFFAERPEGSVSTLKIQRTQQEDSAVYLCASRRARVPSTDTQYFGPGTRLTVL.

In this sample, this clonotype turned up a few times. The J gene is TRBJ2-7, the V gene TRBV11-1; D might be TRBD1 or TRBD2, each matching 5 bases. The V gene lost 5 bases and the J gene lost 3 bases, with 14 bases spanning the gap. Germline V gives CDR1 SGHAT, CDR2 FQDESV (reference sequence). The CDR3 is made up of 14 amino acids. CDR3 DNA sequence: TGTGCCAGCAGCCCCACGACTGGGGGCTACGAGCAGTACTTC. This encodes CASSPTTGGYEQYF.

The chain carries TRBV29-1 and TRBJ2-7, with unresolved D. Looked up from germline, CDR1 is SQVTM and CDR2 is ANQGSEA. Between the trimmed V and J ends, which lost 5 bases and 8 bases, there was a span of 13 bases. This CDR3 region has 11 residues. CDR3 bases: TGCAGCGTTACCGACTCGTTCCAGCAGTACTTC. This sequence encodes CSVTDSFQQYF.

The table lists this clonotype with many counts. The rearrangement links TRBV20-1 to TRBJ2-7, with 8 nucleotides matching TRBD2. CDR1 is DFQATT and CDR2 is SNEGSKA in the germline V gene (reference sequence). The CDR3 totals 14 residues. V shed 4 bases and J 3 bases; nucleotides not matched to a gene: 8. The CDR3 reads CSATRRTSNYEQYF. The DNA of the CDR3 is TGCAGTGCTACCCGTAGGACTAGCAACTACGAGCAGTACTTC.

This clonotype occurred many times. J is TRBJ1-2 and V is TRBV6-2 or TRBV6-3; D not resolved. The CDR3 contains 13 residues. Trimming left V 5 bases short and J 0 bases short, with 7 bases between. CDR1 and CDR2 (germline): MNHEY, SVGEGT. In nucleotides, the CDR3 is TGTGCCAGCAGTCCCGGGACTAACTATGGCTACACCTTC. Protein product: CASSPGTNYGYTF.

The chain employs TRBV12-3 or TRBV12-4 and TRBJ2-1; 10 nucleotides align to TRBD2. Trimming at V came to 2 bases and at J to 2 bases, leaving 6 bases not matched to a gene. There are 17 residues in the CDR3. Here the CDR3 reads CASSLYRLAGTYNEQFF. The CDR3 DNA sequence: TGTGCCAGCAGTTTATACCGACTAGCGGGTACCTACAATGAGCAGTTCTTC.

This clonotype was seen at least ten times. The J gene is TRBJ2-6, the V gene TRBV18; D gene uncertain. Trimming stripped 8 bases from V and 6 bases from J, with 14 bases between. The CDR3 covers 14 residues. The germline gives CDR1 KGHSH, CDR2 LQKENI. DNA of the CDR3: TGTGCCAGCACCCCGCCCTACGAGGCCAACGTCCTGACTTTC. This gives the protein CASTPPYEANVLTF. The full variable domain, rest sourced from reference TRBV18 and TRBJ2-6, is NAGVMQNPRHLVRRRGQEARLRCSPMKGHSHVYWYRQLPEEGLKFMVYLQKENIIDESGMPKERFSAEFPKEGPSILRIQQVVRGDSAAYFCASTPPYEANVLTFGAGSRLTVL.

This clonotype has a count of ten or more. V and J are TRBV5-4 and TRBJ2-5; D unresolved. Germline loops: CDR1 SGHNT, CDR2 YYREEE (reference sequence). The V gene lost 9 bases and the J gene lost 2 bases, with 14 bases spanning the gap. The CDR3 runs 13 residues. CDR3 sequence: CATMVGGQETQYF. As DNA, the CDR3 is TGTGCCACTATGGTAGGCGGACAAGAGACCCAGTACTTC.

The chain links TRBV6-2 or TRBV6-3 to TRBJ2-7, with D unresolved. The CDR3 is made up of 14 amino acids. Germline lookup yields CDR1 MNHEY and CDR2 SVGEGT. With 2 bases removed from V and 6 bases from J, the gap between germline ends came to 14 bases. The CDR3 protein is CASSYVANRFEQYF. The CDR3 DNA reads TGTGCCAGCAGTTACGTTGCGAATCGGTTCGAGCAGTACTTC.

The table lists this clonotype with many counts. J is TRBJ1-2 and V is TRBV28; D not certain. V lost 3 bases and J lost 8, with 25 bases in between. The CDR3 totals 17 residues. The germline V gene has CDR1 MDHEN and CDR2 SYDVKM. The CDR3 region has the DNA TGTGCCAGCAGTTTCGCCACTTACCTGACGCCCGGTGGAGGCTACACCTTC. Protein product: CASSFATYLTPGGGYTF.

This clonotype was observed at least ten times. The chain has TRBV4-2 and TRBJ2-1, with 12 bases aligning to TRBD2. Germline V gene data show CDR1 as LGHNA and CDR2 as YNFKEQ. There are 20 residues in the CDR3. J gave up 4 bases and V 0 bases, and 13 bases lay outside the gene matches. For the CDR3, the DNA is TGTGCCAGCAGCCAAGATCATCCAGCGGCTAGCGGGGGGGGGTACAATGAGCAGTTCTTC. Protein: CASSQDHPAASGGGYNEQFF.

This chain joins TRBV18 and TRBJ2-6; D is unclear. Per the germline V gene, CDR1 is KGHSH and CDR2 is LQKENI. This CDR3 region has 14 residues. V dropped 3 bases and J dropped 4 bases, with 7 bases sitting between them. Here the CDR3 DNA reads TGTGCCAGCTCACCCTCCCGGGGGGCCAACGTCCTGACTTTC. Translating it yields CASSPSRGANVLTF.

This chain connects TRBV15 to TRBJ2-1; TRBD2 agrees at 13 bases. This CDR3 is built from 19 residues. Per the germline V gene, CDR1 is LNHNV and CDR2 is YYDKDF (reference sequence). J gave up 4 bases and V 5 bases, and 14 bases lay outside the gene matches. CDR3 DNA: TGTGCCACCAGCGGCCCTAGGACTAGCGGGAGAGGTCCATACAATGAGCAGTTCTTC. This translates into CATSGPRTSGRGPYNEQFF.

As for this clonotype: It is likely a read error, because the conserved phenylalanine at the end of the CDR3 is missing. The chain uses TRBV7-3 and TRBJ2-6, with D unclear. The germline V gene encodes CDR1 SGHTA and CDR2 FQGTGA. V gave up 2 bases and J gave up 2 bases, with 4 bases separating them. The CDR3 contains 14 residues. CDR3 residues: CASSLSAGANVLTS. CDR3 DNA sequence: TGTGCCAGCAGCTTATCAGCTGGGGCCAACGTCCTGACTTCC.

This clonotype was detected many times. The J gene is TRBJ1-6, the V gene TRBV4-2; unclear D gene. Germline V gene sequence: CDR1 LGHNA, CDR2 YNFKEQ. V was clipped by 1 base and J by 6 bases, with 16 bases between them. The CDR3 is 17 residues long. CDR3 nucleotide sequence: TGTGCCAGCAGCCAAGGGGCACCGGGTTTTCTTAATTCACCCCTCCACTTT. The encoded protein is CASSQGAPGFLNSPLHF.

This clonotype was recorded only once. The V and J genes are TRBV24-1 and TRBJ2-6, with TRBD1 matching over 8 bases. The V segment lost 1 base and the J segment 0 bases; nucleotides outside the gene matches: 16. CDR3 length: 22 residues. Germline CDR1 is KGHDR and CDR2 is SFDVKD. CDR3 amino acids: CATSDLARTGKKGHSGANVLTF. DNA of the CDR3: TGTGCCACCAGTGATTTAGCCCGGACAGGGAAAAAGGGACACTCTGGGGCCAACGTCCTGACTTTC.

This chain uses TRBV12-3 or TRBV12-4 with TRBJ2-1; D not certain. CDR3 length equals 13 residues. V dropped 2 bases and J dropped 7 bases, with 9 bases sitting between them. The CDR3 coding sequence is TGTGCCAGCAGTTTAAATCGTTGGAATGAGCAGTTCTTC. It translates to CASSLNRWNEQFF.